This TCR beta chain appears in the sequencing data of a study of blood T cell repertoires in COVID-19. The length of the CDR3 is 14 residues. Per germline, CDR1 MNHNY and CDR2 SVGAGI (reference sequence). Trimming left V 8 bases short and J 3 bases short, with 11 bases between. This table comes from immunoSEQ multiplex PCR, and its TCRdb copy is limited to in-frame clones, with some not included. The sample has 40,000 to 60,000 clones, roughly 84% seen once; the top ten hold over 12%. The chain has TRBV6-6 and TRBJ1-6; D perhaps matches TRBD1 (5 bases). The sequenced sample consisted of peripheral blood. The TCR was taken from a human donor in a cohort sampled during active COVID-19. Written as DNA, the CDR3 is TGTGCCAGCCTCGGAGGGGACTATAATTCACCCCTCCACTTT. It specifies CASLGGDYNSPLHF.